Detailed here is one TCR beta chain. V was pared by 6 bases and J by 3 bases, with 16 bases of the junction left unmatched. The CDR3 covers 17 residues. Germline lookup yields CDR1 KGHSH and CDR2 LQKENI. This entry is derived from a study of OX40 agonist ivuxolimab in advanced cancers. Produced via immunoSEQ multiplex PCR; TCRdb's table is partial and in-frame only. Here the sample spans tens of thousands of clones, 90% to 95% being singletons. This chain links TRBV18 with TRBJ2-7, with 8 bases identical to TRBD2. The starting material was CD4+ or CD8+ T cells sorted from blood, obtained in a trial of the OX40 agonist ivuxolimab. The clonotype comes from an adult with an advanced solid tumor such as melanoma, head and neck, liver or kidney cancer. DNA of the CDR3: TGTGCCAGCTCCCTCACACCCGGACTAGCACCTTTCTACGAGCAGTACTTC. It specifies CASSLTPGLAPFYEQYF.